This T cell receptor beta chain emerged from a study of T cell repertoires in cytomegalovirus infection. One entry per CDR3 protein results from TCRdb running MiXCR on the reads. The table includes roughly 320,000 distinct CDR3 sequences, around 10% detected once. The germline V and J ends were trimmed by 3 bases and 6 bases, with 11 bases remaining between them. The CDR3 runs to 13 residues. Germline V lookup: CDR1 SNHLY, CDR2 FYNNEI. This sequence joins TRBV2 and TRBJ1-2; D is unclear. Specimen: PBMCs. This sequence was found in a human donor in good health (CMV status not recorded). Some clones in this sample may be carry-over from other donors' samples. The CDR3 sequence is CASSEGVSHGYTF. CDR3 nucleotide sequence: TGTGCCAGCAGTGAGGGCGTTTCCCATGGCTACACCTTC.